This T cell receptor beta chain is drawn from a study of blood T cells in healthy people across ages (dated by TCRdb to the mid-2010s). Describing the broader study: In model experiments, roughly one uniquely barcoded TCR beta cDNA molecule per two T cells was captured by template switching. The study analyzed two additional independent replicas of 1 million unique cDNA reads from the same blood draw for two donors, one aged 18 to 30 and one aged 80 or older. To avoid experimental bias, donors of different ages were spread randomly across the sequencing lanes. Donors were grouped into four age groups: young (average roughly 15 years), middle-aged (about 38), aged (about 60) and long-lived (roughly 80). The study measured age-related changes in TCR beta repertoire diversity using deep sequencing normalized with unique cDNA molecular identifiers.

The donors were 40 or so Caucasian individuals from Russia, aged roughly 6 to 100 years, who were systemically healthy. Each donor gave about 9.2 milliliters of peripheral blood, drawn into EDTA-treated Vacutainer tubes. Ficoll-Paque density-gradient centrifugation was used to isolate PBMCs, with at least 7 million obtained per sample. Total RNA was extracted from PBMCs with Trizol reagent, with at least 6 micrograms obtained per sample. For every donor, flow cytometry on a PBMC aliquot measured the percentage of naive CD45RAhigh/CD27high T cells. The library was built by means of 5' RACE. For sequencing, an Illumina HiSeq 2500 was employed. A second about 7 to 12 cycle PCR used a sample-barcoded 5' primer and a J-beta primer mix. Each TCR beta cDNA molecule received a unique molecular identifier from a template-switch 5' adaptor carrying 12 random nucleotides. Each sample yielded at least 3 million CDR3-containing paired-end reads. The Mint cDNA synthesis kit, primed by a TRBC-specific oligonucleotide, was used to synthesize first-strand cDNA from all RNA. Following uracil-DNA glycosylase treatment, all cDNA underwent a first 18-cycle PCR with the universal primers M1SS and BC2_uni_R. On the study's bioinformatics: For normalization, 1 million high-quality reads, each with a distinct molecular identifier, were randomly selected from each sample. Instead of being binned into consensus sequences, reads with shared molecular identifiers were discarded. MiTCR, set to a Q25 quality threshold and the strictest error-elimination algorithm, was used for CDR3 identification, clonotype clustering and error correction. A nonparametric unseen species model with Euler transformation was used to estimate lower-bound total TCR beta diversity. TCRdb reprocessed the public reads (quality trimming at Q25 with fastp, clone calling with MiXCR) and kept in-frame beta chains. Rows merge per CDR3 protein into single entries with the most common DNA and genes. V and J calls and clone size were set by TCRdb, not the authors. The sample has some 790,000 distinct CDR3 sequences on record, under 35% of them singletons. Jointly, the top ten make up 17% of the sample.

General study outcomes and caveats: Compared with the aged group, the long-lived group had more naive CD4+ T cells, fewer expanded clones and increased TCR diversity, a pattern suggesting age selection. Observed TCR beta diversity per million T cells fell roughly linearly with age, and a significant reduction was already apparent by age approximately 41. Estimates of total diversity based on one million sequenced T cells were regarded as lower bounds and as underestimates. The percentage of naive T cells measured by flow cytometry correlated strongly with observed TCR beta diversity. Bulk unsorted PBMC profiling prevented conclusive comparison of naive and antigen-experienced compartments. The CMV infection status of donors was not known, potentially confounding age-related changes in expanded clonotypes.

Many counts were recorded for this clonotype. No cognate antigen has been identified for it. Per-base qualities were not stored, and no clone one base away is much larger. V is pared back by 5 bases and J by 4 bases, with 12 bases lying between the germline termini. The CDR3, from cysteine to phenylalanine, totals 13 residues. Only the CDR3 DNA is retained, 39 bases long and in frame from the first base. In the germline V gene (reference sequence), CDR1 corresponds to SGHKS and CDR2 to YYEKEE. Sequencing input: blood. The TCR was taken from an elderly woman in good health. Recombination joined TRBV5-5 with TRBJ1-1, with TRBD1 tentatively as D gene (6 bases match). The DNA sequence reads TGTGCCAGCAGGTTAACAGGGACCACTGAAGCTTTCTTT. This encodes CASRLTGTTEAFF. Supplemented by the reference TRBV5-5 and TRBJ1-1 proteins around the CDR3, the complete variable domain is DAGVTQSPTHLIKTRGQQVTLRCSPISGHKSVSWYQQVLGQGPQFIFQYYEKEERGRGNFPDRFSARQFPNYSSELNVNALLLGDSALYLCASRLTGTTEAFFGQGTRLTVV.